Detailed here is one T cell receptor (beta chain). This clonotype has just a few counts. The clone's antigen remains unknown. No quality values exist for individual bases; no much larger clone is one base distant. Libraries were built with PCR. Data came from an Illumina HiSeq 2500. Molecular barcoding was employed in the preparation of TCR libraries, with unique molecular identifiers being used to normalize TCRbeta repertoire quantification. Using fastp trimming at Q25 and MiXCR clonotype assembly, TCRdb reanalyzed the public sequencing data and kept in-frame beta chains. Each entry is one CDR3 protein sequence, shown with its most common DNA and genes. The sample contains around 600,000 distinct CDR3 sequences, roughly 23% of them found a single time. Jointly, the top ten make up less than 15% of the sample. The sample comes from a study of T-cell reconstitution after alpha-beta-depleted transplantation in children (TCRdb year 2016). Looking at the study overall: T-cell immune reconstitution after TCRalphabeta/CD19-depleted allogeneic hematopoietic cell transplantation in children was quantitatively tracked in the study by means of TCR repertoire profiling. What the authors observed across the whole study: Over the following months the frequencies of hyperexpanded clones went down, and after one year T-cell counts and TCRbeta diversity were mostly credited to newly produced T cells. About two months after transplant, the apparently early recovery of alphabetaT-cell counts reportedly depended on just several hundred clones that had expanded rapidly and came from non-depleted graft cells. The high TCRbeta diversity at day 60 in some patients was ascribed to recipient T cells and intrathymic progenitors that had survived conditioning.

Taken with the paper, the label for treatment or condition translates to: allogeneic hematopoietic cell transplantation with graft depleted of TCRalphabeta T cells and CD19 B cells. Transplant recipients were children who received TCRalphabeta/CD19-depleted allogeneic hematopoietic cell grafts. The sample consisted of PBMCs, mostly from graft donor cells, taken 360 days after TCRalphabeta/CD19-depleted stem cell transplant. The sequence was collected from a boy younger than two who had a stem cell transplant for acute myeloid leukemia, so the T cells may come from the graft donor.

CDR3 loop: CSARSGGVSYNEQFF. In nucleotides, the sequence is TGCAGTGCTAGGAGCGGGGGGGTCTCCTACAATGAGCAGTTCTTC. Recombination linked TRBV20-1 to TRBJ2-1, with 10 bases matching TRBD2. CDR3 length: 15 amino acids, cysteine to phenylalanine. CDR3 DNA only is kept here, 45 bases in frame from base 1. Trimming takes 3 bases off V and 0 bases off J; junction bases not matched to a gene: 2. The germline V gene (reference sequence) provides CDR1 DFQATT and CDR2 SNEGSKA.